This TCR beta chain stems from a study of tumor and adjacent non-tumor tissue in lung cancer. Study details: The patients, 10 men and 5 or 6 women, were roughly 31 to 85 with stage I to III disease. Each sample yielded 3.9 million or so productive TCRbeta reads on average. Study results and caveats: Tumor tissue had significantly higher TCR diversity than normal lung.

This CDR3 contains 13 residues. From germline, CDR1 is GTSNPN and CDR2 SVGIG (reference sequence). In the case of this clonotype: Its antigen remains unknown. The junction does not match germline at one end; this may be a read error.

A modified ARM-PCR protocol with three rounds of nested PCR amplified TCRbeta. TCRdb recomputed calls from the multiplex PCR reads with MiXCR, one row per CDR3 protein. This sample has some 95,000 distinct CDR3 sequences, with 80% found just once. This sample's RNA came from whole unsorted tissue. This non-tumor lung sample came from over 3 cm beyond the tumor edge. Newly diagnosed lung cancer patients had thoracic surgery in China, August–late 2014, without prior chemotherapy. The receptor was derived from a man in his fifties or sixties with small cell lung cancer. Sequences were obtained from distant non-tumor lung tissue. This rearrangement joins TRBV30 to TRBJ2-3; TRBD2 might be the D (5 bases). CDR3 bases: TGTGTCTGGAGTGCAGCGGAACTGGGTACGCAGTATTTT. It is translated as CVWSAAELGTQYF.